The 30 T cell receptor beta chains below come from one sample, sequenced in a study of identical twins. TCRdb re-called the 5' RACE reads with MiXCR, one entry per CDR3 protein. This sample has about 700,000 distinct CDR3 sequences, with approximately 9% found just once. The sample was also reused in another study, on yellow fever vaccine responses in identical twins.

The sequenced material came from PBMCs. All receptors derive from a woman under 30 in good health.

Here the CDR3 reads CASSQDHHEQYF. DNA for the CDR3: TGTGCCAGCAGCCAAGATCACCACGAGCAGTACTTC. This chain connects TRBV3-1 to TRBJ2-7; D not certain. The CDR3 sequence is 12 residues long. Germline lookup yields CDR1 LGHDT and CDR2 YNNKEL (reference sequence). The V gene lost 0 bases and the J gene lost 5 bases, with 5 bases spanning the gap.

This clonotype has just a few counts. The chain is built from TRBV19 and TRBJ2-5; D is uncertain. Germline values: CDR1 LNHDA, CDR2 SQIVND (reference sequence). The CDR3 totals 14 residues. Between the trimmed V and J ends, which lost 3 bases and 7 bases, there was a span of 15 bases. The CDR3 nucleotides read TGTGCCAGTAGTATGGCTCTGGGGATGGTGACCCAGTACTTC. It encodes CASSMALGMVTQYF. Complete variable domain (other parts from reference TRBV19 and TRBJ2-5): DGGITQSPKYLFRKEGQNVTLSCEQNLNHDAMYWYRQDPGQGLRLIYYSQIVNDFQKGDIAEGYSVSREKKESFPLTVTSAQKNPTAFYLCASSMALGMVTQYFGPGTRLLVL.

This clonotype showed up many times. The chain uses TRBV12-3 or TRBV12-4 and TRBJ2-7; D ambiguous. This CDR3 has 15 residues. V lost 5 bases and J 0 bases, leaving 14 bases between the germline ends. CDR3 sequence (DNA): TGTGCCAGCAGTCCGGGCCTTCTTTTCTCCTACGAGCAGTACTTC. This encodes CASSPGLLFSYEQYF.

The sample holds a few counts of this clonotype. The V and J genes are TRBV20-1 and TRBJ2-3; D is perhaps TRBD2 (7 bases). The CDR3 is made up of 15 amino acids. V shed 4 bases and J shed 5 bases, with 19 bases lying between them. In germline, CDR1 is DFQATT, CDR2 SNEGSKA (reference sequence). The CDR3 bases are TGCAGTGCTAACCCTAGTAGGGGGGGCGTAGATACGCAGTATTTT. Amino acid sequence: CSANPSRGGVDTQYF.

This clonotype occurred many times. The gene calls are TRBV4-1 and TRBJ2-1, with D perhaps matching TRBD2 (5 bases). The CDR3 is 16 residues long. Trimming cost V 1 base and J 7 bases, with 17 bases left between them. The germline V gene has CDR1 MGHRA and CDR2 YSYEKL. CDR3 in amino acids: CASSQAPGGPGNEQFF. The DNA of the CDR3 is TGCGCCAGCAGCCAAGCCCCTGGCGGCCCGGGGAATGAGCAGTTCTTC.

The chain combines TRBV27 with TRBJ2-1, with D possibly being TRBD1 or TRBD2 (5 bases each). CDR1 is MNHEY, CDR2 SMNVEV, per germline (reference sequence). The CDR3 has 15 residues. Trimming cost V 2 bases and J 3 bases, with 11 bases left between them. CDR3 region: CASSLGAGSYNEQFF. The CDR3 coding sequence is TGTGCCAGCAGTTTAGGGGCAGGGAGCTACAATGAGCAGTTCTTC.

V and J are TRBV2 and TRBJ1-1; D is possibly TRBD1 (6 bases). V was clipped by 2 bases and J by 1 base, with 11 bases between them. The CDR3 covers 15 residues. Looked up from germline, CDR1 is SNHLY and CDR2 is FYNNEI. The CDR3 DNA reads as TGTGCCAGCAGTGAAACAGGGACGGCGAACACTGAAGCTTTCTTT. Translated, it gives CASSETGTANTEAFF.

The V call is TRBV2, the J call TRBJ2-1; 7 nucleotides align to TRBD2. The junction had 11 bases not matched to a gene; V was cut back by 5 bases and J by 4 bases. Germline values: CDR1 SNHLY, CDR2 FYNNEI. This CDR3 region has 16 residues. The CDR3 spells CASSSKAGVPYNEQFF. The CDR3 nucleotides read TGTGCCAGCAGTAGCAAGGCGGGAGTTCCTTACAATGAGCAGTTCTTC.

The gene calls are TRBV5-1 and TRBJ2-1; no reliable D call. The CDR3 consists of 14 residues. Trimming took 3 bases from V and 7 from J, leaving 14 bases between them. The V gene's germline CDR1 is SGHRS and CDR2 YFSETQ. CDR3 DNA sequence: TGCGCCAGCAGCTGGCCCCTGGGGTGGAATGAGCAGTTCTTC. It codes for CASSWPLGWNEQFF.

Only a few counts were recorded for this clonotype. The CDR3 nucleotides read TGTGCCAGCACCGGGACGTGGAGAGAGACCCAGTACTTC. Amino acids: CASTGTWRETQYF. The rearrangement joins TRBV7-2 to TRBJ2-5; D is tentatively TRBD1 or TRBD2 (5 bases each). V lost 7 bases, J lost 4 bases, and 13 bases lay in between. CDR3 size: 13 residues. In germline, CDR1 is SGHTA, CDR2 FQGNSA.

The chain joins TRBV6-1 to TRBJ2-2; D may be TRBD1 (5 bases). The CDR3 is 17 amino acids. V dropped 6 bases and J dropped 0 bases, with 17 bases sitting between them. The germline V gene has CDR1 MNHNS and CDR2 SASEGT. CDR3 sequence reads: CASRGPGSSANTGELFF. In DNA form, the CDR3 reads TGTGCCAGCAGGGGGCCCGGGTCCTCCGCGAACACCGGGGAGCTGTTTTTT.

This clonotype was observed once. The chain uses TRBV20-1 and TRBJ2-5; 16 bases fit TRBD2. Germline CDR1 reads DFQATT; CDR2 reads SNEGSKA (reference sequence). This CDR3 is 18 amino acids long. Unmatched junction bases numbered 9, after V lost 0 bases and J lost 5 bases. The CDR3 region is CSAREPGTSGGAWETQYF. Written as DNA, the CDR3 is TGCAGTGCTAGAGAACCCGGGACTAGCGGGGGGGCATGGGAGACCCAGTACTTC.

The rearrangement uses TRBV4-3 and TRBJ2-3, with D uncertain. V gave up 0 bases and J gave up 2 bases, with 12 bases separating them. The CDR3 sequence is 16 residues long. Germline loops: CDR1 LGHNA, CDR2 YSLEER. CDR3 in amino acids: CASSQDHADPTDTQYF. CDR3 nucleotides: TGCGCCAGCAGCCAAGATCATGCGGACCCCACAGATACGCAGTATTTT.

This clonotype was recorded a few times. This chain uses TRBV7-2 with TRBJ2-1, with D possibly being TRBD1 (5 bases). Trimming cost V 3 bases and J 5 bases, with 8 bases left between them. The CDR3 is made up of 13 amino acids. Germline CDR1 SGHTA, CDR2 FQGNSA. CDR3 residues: CASSFLRDNEQFF. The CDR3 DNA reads TGTGCCAGCAGCTTTCTCAGGGACAATGAGCAGTTCTTC. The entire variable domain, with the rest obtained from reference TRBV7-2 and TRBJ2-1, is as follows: GAGVSQSPSNKVTEKGKDVELRCDPISGHTALYWYRQSLGQGLEFLIYFQGNSAPDKSGLPSDRFSAERTGGSVSTLTIQRTQQEDSAVYLCASSFLRDNEQFFGPGTRLTVL.

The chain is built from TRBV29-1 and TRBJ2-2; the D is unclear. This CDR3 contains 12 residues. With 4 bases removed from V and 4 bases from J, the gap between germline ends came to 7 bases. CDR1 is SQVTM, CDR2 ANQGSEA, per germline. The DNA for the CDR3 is TGCAGCGTTGGAGTGGGCACCGGGGAGCTGTTTTTT. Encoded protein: CSVGVGTGELFF.

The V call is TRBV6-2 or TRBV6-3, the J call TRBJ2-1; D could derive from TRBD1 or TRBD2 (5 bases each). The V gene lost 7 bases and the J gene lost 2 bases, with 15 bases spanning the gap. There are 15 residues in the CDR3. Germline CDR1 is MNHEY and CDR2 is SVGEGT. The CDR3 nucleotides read TGTGCCAGCAAGGAGGTTGACAGTCCCTACAATGAGCAGTTCTTC. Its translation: CASKEVDSPYNEQFF.

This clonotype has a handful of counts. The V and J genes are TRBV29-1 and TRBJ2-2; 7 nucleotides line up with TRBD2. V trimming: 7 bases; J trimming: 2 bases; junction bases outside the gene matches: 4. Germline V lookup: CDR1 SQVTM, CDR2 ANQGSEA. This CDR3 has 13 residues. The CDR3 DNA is TGCAGCGGGGGGGGACGAAACACCGGGGAGCTGTTTTTT. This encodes CSGGGRNTGELFF.

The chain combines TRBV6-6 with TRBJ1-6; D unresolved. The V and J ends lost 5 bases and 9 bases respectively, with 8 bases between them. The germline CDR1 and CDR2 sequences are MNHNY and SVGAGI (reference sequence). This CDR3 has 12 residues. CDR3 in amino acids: CASSPNTSPLHF. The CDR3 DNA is TGTGCCAGCAGTCCGAATACTTCACCCCTCCACTTT.

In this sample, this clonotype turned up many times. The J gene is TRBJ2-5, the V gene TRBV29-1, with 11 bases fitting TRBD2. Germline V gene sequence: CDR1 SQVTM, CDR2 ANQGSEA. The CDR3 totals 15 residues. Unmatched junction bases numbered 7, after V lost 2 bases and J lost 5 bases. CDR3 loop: CSVEILAGGSETQYF. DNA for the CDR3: TGCAGCGTTGAAATCCTAGCGGGGGGATCGGAGACCCAGTACTTC.

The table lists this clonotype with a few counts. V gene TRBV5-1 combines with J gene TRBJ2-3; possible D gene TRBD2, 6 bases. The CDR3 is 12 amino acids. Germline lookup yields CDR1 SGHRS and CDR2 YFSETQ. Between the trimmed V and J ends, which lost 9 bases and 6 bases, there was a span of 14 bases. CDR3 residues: CATGTGADTQYF. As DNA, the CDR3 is TGCGCCACCGGGACTGGAGCGGATACGCAGTATTTT.

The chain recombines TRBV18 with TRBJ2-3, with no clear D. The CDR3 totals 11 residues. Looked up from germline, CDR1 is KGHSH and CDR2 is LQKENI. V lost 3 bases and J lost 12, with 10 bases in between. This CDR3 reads CASSPSNVQYF. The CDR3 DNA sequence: TGTGCCAGCTCACCCTCGAACGTCCAGTATTTT.

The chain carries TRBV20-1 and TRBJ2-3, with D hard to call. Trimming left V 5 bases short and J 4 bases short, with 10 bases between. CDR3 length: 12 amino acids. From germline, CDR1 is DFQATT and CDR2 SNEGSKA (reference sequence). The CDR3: CSAPPLSDTQYF. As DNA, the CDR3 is TGCAGTGCTCCCCCACTTTCAGATACGCAGTATTTT.

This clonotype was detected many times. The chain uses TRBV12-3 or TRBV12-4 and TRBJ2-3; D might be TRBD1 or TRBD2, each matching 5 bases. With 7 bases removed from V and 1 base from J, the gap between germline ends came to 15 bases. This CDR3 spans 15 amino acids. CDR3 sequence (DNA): TGTGCCAGCACTGGGTCGGGACGAGGCACAGATACGCAGTATTTT. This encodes CASTGSGRGTDTQYF.

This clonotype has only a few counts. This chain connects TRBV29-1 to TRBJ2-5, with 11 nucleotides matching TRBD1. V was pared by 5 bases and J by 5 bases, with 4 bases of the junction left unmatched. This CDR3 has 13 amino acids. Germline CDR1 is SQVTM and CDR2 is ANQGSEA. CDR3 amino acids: CSVRTGGGETQYF. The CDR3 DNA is TGCAGCGTTAGGACAGGGGGCGGCGAGACCCAGTACTTC.

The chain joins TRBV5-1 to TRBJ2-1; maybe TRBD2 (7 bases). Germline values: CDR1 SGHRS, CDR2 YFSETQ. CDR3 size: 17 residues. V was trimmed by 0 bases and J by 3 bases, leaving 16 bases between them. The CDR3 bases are TGCGCCAGCAGCTTGGTTGGGGGGGCGGTGATCTACAATGAGCAGTTCTTC. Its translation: CASSLVGGAVIYNEQFF.

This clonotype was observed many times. The CDR3 region has the DNA TGCACCGGTATAGCTAGCGGATTAAATGAGCAGTTCTTC. Protein product: CTGIASGLNEQFF. V and J are TRBV20-1 and TRBJ2-1, with TRBD2 identical over 7 bases. The length of the CDR3 is 13 residues. Looked up from germline, CDR1 is DFQATT and CDR2 is SNEGSKA (reference sequence).

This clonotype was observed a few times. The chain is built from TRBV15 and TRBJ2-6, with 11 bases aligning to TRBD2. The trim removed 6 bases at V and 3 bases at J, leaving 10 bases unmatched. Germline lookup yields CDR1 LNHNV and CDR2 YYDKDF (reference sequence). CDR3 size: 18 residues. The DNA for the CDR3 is TGTGCCACCAGTTTAGCGGGAGGGCCGGTAGGTGGGGCCAACGTCCTGACTTTC. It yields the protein CATSLAGGPVGGANVLTF.

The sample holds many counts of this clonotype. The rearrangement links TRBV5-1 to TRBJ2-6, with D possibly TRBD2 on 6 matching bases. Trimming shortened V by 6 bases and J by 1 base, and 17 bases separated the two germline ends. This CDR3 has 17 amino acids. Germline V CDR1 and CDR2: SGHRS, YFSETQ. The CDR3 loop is CASMVGLATSGANVLTF. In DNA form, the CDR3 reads TGCGCCAGCATGGTGGGACTCGCAACATCTGGGGCCAACGTCCTGACTTTC.

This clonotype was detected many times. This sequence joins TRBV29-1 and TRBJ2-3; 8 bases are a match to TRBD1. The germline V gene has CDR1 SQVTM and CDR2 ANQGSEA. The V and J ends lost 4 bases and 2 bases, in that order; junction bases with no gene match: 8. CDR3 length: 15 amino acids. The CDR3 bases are TGCAGCGTTGTTGGGGGACAGGTTATCACAGATACGCAGTATTTT. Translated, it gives CSVVGGQVITDTQYF.

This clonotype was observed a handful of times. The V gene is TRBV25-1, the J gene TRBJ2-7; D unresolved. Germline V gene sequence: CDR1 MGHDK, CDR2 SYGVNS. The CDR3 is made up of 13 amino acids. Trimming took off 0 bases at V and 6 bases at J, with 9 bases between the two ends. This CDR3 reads CASSEYAASEQYF. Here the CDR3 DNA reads TGTGCCAGCAGTGAATATGCGGCTAGCGAGCAGTACTTC.